One and the same sample provided the 17 T cell receptor beta chains below, sequenced in a study of T cell changes during pregnancy in multiple sclerosis. The repertoire was sequenced with immunoSEQ multiplex PCR; TCRdb's copy has only in-frame clones and lacks some. The repertoire holds under 100,000 clones, with roughly 95% as singletons. Material: peripheral blood, obtained in the second trimester of pregnancy. The receptors were sampled from a female donor with multiple sclerosis, enrolled in a pregnancy study.

The chain joins TRBV19 to TRBJ2-1, with 7 bases identical to TRBD1. Germline V gene lookup returns CDR1 LNHDA and CDR2 SQIVND (reference sequence). The CDR3 runs to 15 residues. Losses at the gene ends were 6 bases for V and 0 bases for J; bases not matched to a gene: 5. The DNA for the CDR3 is TGTGCCAGTAGCATGACAGGGACCTCCTACAATGAGCAGTTCTTC. Protein product: CASSMTGTSYNEQFF.

The chain employs TRBV11-2 and TRBJ2-5; 12 nucleotides match TRBD1. The CDR3 extends over 16 amino acids. V trimming: 6 bases; J trimming: 5 bases; junction bases outside the gene matches: 10. Germline V gene lookup returns CDR1 SGHAT and CDR2 FQNNGV. The CDR3 protein is CASRAPGQGARETQYF. CDR3 DNA sequence: TGTGCCAGCAGGGCCCCGGGACAGGGGGCGCGGGAGACCCAGTACTTC.

V usage is TRBV29-1 and J usage is TRBJ2-5, with 15 bases matching TRBD2. The CDR3 runs to 16 residues. Unmatched junction bases numbered 11, after V lost 7 bases and J lost 5 bases. Per the germline V gene, CDR1 is SQVTM and CDR2 is ANQGSEA. In DNA form, the CDR3 reads TGCAGCGGCAACGGACTAGCGGGAGGGCGTTGGGAGACCCAGTACTTC. Amino acid sequence: CSGNGLAGGRWETQYF.

CDR3 sequence: CASSAWTARGYGYTF. The CDR3 nucleotides read TGTGCCAGCAGCGCCTGGACAGCCCGCGGCTATGGCTACACCTTC. The chain uses TRBV9 and TRBJ1-2, with D possibly matching TRBD1 (6 bases). CDR1 and CDR2 from the germline V gene are SGDLS and YYNGEE. Trimming took 3 bases from V and 4 from J, leaving 16 bases between them. The CDR3 runs 15 residues.

This sequence joins TRBV27 and TRBJ1-3, with D uncertain. V was pared by 0 bases and J by 0 bases, with 6 bases between. The germline gives CDR1 MNHEY, CDR2 SMNVEV (reference sequence). The CDR3 totals 15 residues. CDR3 sequence: CASSLSANSGNTIYF. CDR3 bases: TGTGCCAGCAGTTTATCAGCTAACTCTGGAAACACCATATATTTT.

CDR3 sequence reads: CASSFGAGVYSYEQYF. CDR3 sequence (DNA): TGTGCCAGCAGCTTCGGGGCGGGAGTTTATTCCTACGAGCAGTACTTC. This chain links TRBV7-6 with TRBJ2-7, with 7 bases aligning to TRBD2. CDR1 is SGHVS, CDR2 FNYEAQ, per germline. This CDR3 has 16 residues. The V gene end was trimmed by 3 bases and the J gene end by 1 base; junction bases not matched to a gene: 9.

V is TRBV10-3 and J is TRBJ2-7; no reliable D call. The V and J ends lost 0 bases and 2 bases respectively, with 8 bases between them. Germline-derived CDR1 and CDR2 are ENHRY and SYGVKD. The CDR3 has 14 amino acids. The CDR3 reads CAISESQSAYEQYF. CDR3 DNA: TGTGCCATCAGTGAGTCGCAATCGGCCTACGAGCAGTACTTC.

This chain links TRBV27 with TRBJ1-3; a weak D match, TRBD1 (5 bases). This CDR3 is built from 15 residues. Germline values: CDR1 MNHEY, CDR2 SMNVEV (reference sequence). V was clipped by 6 bases and J by 2 bases, with 14 bases between them. CDR3 region: CASRDGGFTGNTIYF. The CDR3 DNA reads as TGTGCCAGCAGAGACGGGGGGTTCACTGGAAACACCATATATTTT.

This rearrangement joins TRBV29-1 to TRBJ2-2; 8 nucleotides match TRBD2. The CDR3 loop spans 14 amino acids. With 7 bases clipped from V and 2 bases from J, the junction kept 6 bases outside the gene matches. CDR1 is SQVTM and CDR2 is ANQGSEA in the germline V gene. The DNA for the CDR3 is TGCAGCGCGGGAGGGCACGTTAACACCGGGGAGCTGTTTTTT. This gives the protein CSAGGHVNTGELFF.

Concerning this clone: The sample has other DNA sequences that encode this CDR3 too. The rearrangement uses TRBV30 and TRBJ1-4, with D possibly being TRBD1 (5 bases). V lost 3 bases and J 8 bases, leaving 7 bases between the germline ends. The CDR3 sequence is 11 residues long. Germline CDR1 GTSNPN, CDR2 SVGIG (reference sequence). The DNA for the CDR3 is TGTGCCTGGAGCGGGGGGGAAAAACTGTTTTTT. As protein: CAWSGGEKLFF.

The chain uses TRBV14 and TRBJ2-7, with a weak D call TRBD1 (6 bases). The ends were cut back, 6 bases at V and 1 base at J, with 10 bases in the middle. The CDR3 loop spans 13 amino acids. Per the germline V gene, CDR1 is SGHDN and CDR2 is FVKESK. The DNA of the CDR3 is TGTGCCAGCAGATCAGGACAGTCCTACGAGCAGTACTTC. Its translation is CASRSGQSYEQYF.

The chain uses TRBV11-2 and TRBJ2-1; the match to TRBD2 covers 11 bases. V dropped 1 base and J dropped 4; count of bases not matched to a gene: 12. This CDR3 is built from 19 residues. Germline V gene lookup returns CDR1 SGHAT and CDR2 FQNNGV. CDR3 DNA: TGTGCCAGCAGCTTAGTGGGGGATCTGGTAGCGGGAGGGTACAATGAGCAGTTCTTC. It specifies CASSLVGDLVAGGYNEQFF.

This clone was counted between two and nine times. The V gene is TRBV19, the J gene TRBJ1-2; 10 positions match TRBD1. The CDR3 contains 13 residues. V was pared by 3 bases and J by 10 bases, with 5 bases of the junction left unmatched. Germline CDR1 reads LNHDA; CDR2 reads SQIVND (reference sequence). CDR3 in amino acids: CASSMGQGNAYTF. CDR3 nucleotide sequence: TGTGCCAGTAGTATGGGACAGGGGAACGCCTACACCTTC.

V gene TRBV28 combines with J gene TRBJ2-3; 11 bases align to TRBD1. With 6 bases clipped from V and 4 bases from J, the junction kept 21 bases outside the gene matches. This CDR3 is 20 amino acids long. Germline V lookup: CDR1 MDHEN, CDR2 SYDVKM. The CDR3 protein is CASSLRTGTGGELPPDTQYF. Here the CDR3 DNA reads TGTGCCAGCAGCCTGCGCACCGGGACAGGGGGGGAGTTGCCACCAGATACGCAGTATTTT.

This rearrangement joins TRBV5-6 to TRBJ2-2, with 8 bases identical to TRBD2. The trim removed 3 bases at V and 4 bases at J, leaving 5 bases unmatched. CDR1 is SGHDT and CDR2 is YYEEEE in the germline V gene. This CDR3 contains 15 residues. CDR3 region: CASSWRGDGTGELFF. CDR3 DNA: TGTGCCAGCAGCTGGCGGGGGGATGGCACCGGGGAGCTGTTTTTT.

CDR3 coding DNA: TGTGCCAGCAGGGGCGGGAGTTACAATGAGCAGTTCTTC. Amino acid sequence: CASRGGSYNEQFF. The genes are TRBV6-1 and TRBJ2-1; 7 nucleotides align to TRBD2. The CDR3 is 13 residues long. The V gene end was trimmed by 6 bases and the J gene end by 4 bases; junction bases not matched to a gene: 3. Per the germline V gene, CDR1 is MNHNS and CDR2 is SASEGT.

The V call is TRBV5-4, the J call TRBJ2-5; D unclear. V was cut by 7 bases and J by 6 bases, with 25 bases left in between. Germline lookup yields CDR1 SGHNT and CDR2 YYREEE (reference sequence). CDR3 size: 16 residues. CDR3 DNA: TGTGCCAGCCAGACCGCCGGGTCGCATCTCAAGCAGACCCAGTACTTC. Amino acid sequence: CASQTAGSHLKQTQYF.